What follows are 21 T cell receptor beta chains derived from one specimen sequenced in a study of chemoradiotherapy in HPV16-positive cancers (dated by TCRdb to between 2021 and 2024). Library generation was performed with the immunoSEQ multiplex PCR assay. Sourced from immuneACCESS, this table was stored by TCRdb with only in-frame sequences that have V and J called. A share of the clones is absent; for the studies checked, an unresolved V gene accounts for under half, and the remainder has no known explanation. The sample contains around 5,200 clones, around 84% of them found a single time. The ten largest clonotypes hold approximately 9.7% of the sample. The specimen was tumor tissue, collected from a patient who underwent chemoradiotherapy. The receptors derive from a human donor with HPV-associated anogenital cancer.

The CDR3 region has the DNA TGTGCCATAAGGGCTGTGGACAGTCCAAACACTGAAGCTTTCTTT. As protein: CAIRAVDSPNTEAFF. The chain has TRBV10-3 and TRBJ1-1; tentatively, D is TRBD1 (6 bases). From germline, CDR1 is ENHRY and CDR2 SYGVKD. V was clipped by 9 bases and J by 2 bases, with 19 bases between them. The CDR3 spans 15 residues.

V and J are TRBV7-8 and TRBJ1-1; tentative D call: TRBD1 (6 bases). With 4 bases removed from V and 6 bases from J, the gap between germline ends came to 15 bases. CDR3 length: 14 residues. Germline CDR1 is SGHVS and CDR2 is FQNEAQ. The CDR3 protein is CASSSRGVSAEAFF. The DNA of the CDR3 is TGTGCCAGCAGCTCAAGGGGGGTATCAGCTGAAGCTTTCTTT.

The chain carries TRBV30 and TRBJ2-1, with D perhaps being TRBD1 or TRBD2 (6 bases each). The CDR3 runs to 12 residues. From germline, CDR1 is GTSNPN and CDR2 SVGIG (reference sequence). The CDR3 reads CVGGREYNEQFF. The CDR3 DNA reads as TGTGTCGGGGGCAGGGAATACAATGAGCAGTTCTTC.

The chain is built from TRBV5-1 and TRBJ1-2; possible D gene TRBD1, 6 bases. Germline lookup yields CDR1 SGHRS and CDR2 YFSETQ. Deletions cut 0 bases from V and 7 bases from J, with 10 bases between. The CDR3 spans 13 residues. The CDR3 loop is CASSLEQGSGYTF. DNA for the CDR3: TGCGCCAGCAGCTTGGAACAGGGAAGTGGCTACACCTTC.

The chain employs TRBV7-2 and TRBJ2-7; possible D gene TRBD1, 5 bases. Trimming shortened V by 5 bases and J by 4 bases, and 15 bases separated the two germline ends. CDR3 size: 14 residues. CDR1 is SGHTA, CDR2 FQGNSA, per germline. The CDR3 bases are TGTGCCAGCAGCCCGTCACCAGGGCGGTACGAGCAGTACGTC. Translated, it gives CASSPSPGRYEQYV.

The rearrangement joins TRBV29-1 to TRBJ2-1, with 8 bases identical to TRBD2. CDR3 length: 16 amino acids. CDR1 is SQVTM, CDR2 ANQGSEA, per germline. J gave up 4 bases and V 3 bases, and 11 bases lay outside the gene matches. CDR3 DNA sequence: TGCAGCGTTGAGGGCGGGGCGGGGGGCCTATACAATGAGCAGTTCTTC. Amino acids: CSVEGGAGGLYNEQFF.

The chain employs TRBV29-1 and TRBJ1-1, with D possibly being TRBD1 (5 bases). This CDR3 has 13 residues. V was trimmed by 5 bases and J by 1 base, leaving 11 bases between them. CDR1 and CDR2 (germline): SQVTM, ANQGSEA. The CDR3 nucleotides read TGCAGCGTTCGACAGAGAACGAACACTGAAGCTTTCTTT. Protein: CSVRQRTNTEAFF.

CDR3 sequence (DNA): TGTGCCAGCAGCTTAAACCCAACCGCTACAGATACGCAGTATTTT. Translating it yields CASSLNPTATDTQYF. The V call is TRBV7-3, the J call TRBJ2-3; D is unclear. The CDR3 runs 15 residues. The V gene's germline CDR1 is SGHTA and CDR2 FQGTGA. V shed 1 base and J shed 3 bases, with 11 bases lying between them. Variable domain in full (rest from reference TRBV7-3 and TRBJ2-3): GAGVSQTPSNKVTEKGKYVELRCDPISGHTALYWYRQSLGQGPEFLIYFQGTGAADDSGLPNDRFFAVRPEGSVSTLKIQRTERGDSAVYLCASSLNPTATDTQYFGPGTRLTVL.

V usage is TRBV2 and J usage is TRBJ2-3; TRBD2 matches at 9 bases. The J segment lost 3 bases and the V segment lost 1 base, leaving 8 bases of the junction unmatched. This CDR3 is 17 amino acids long. The germline CDR1 and CDR2 sequences are SNHLY and FYNNEI. CDR3 bases: TGTGCCAGCAGTGAAGGGACTAGCGCGATAGGGACAGATACGCAGTATTTT. The encoded protein is CASSEGTSAIGTDTQYF.

The rearrangement uses TRBV5-1 and TRBJ2-1; 9 nucleotides agree with TRBD2. Germline-derived CDR1 and CDR2 are SGHRS and YFSETQ. There are 16 residues in the CDR3. J was trimmed by 8 bases and V by 0 bases; bases with no gene match: 9. In DNA, the CDR3 is TGCGCCAGCAGCTTGGGGGCTAGCGGGGCGACCTATGAGCAGTTCTTC. Translation gives CASSLGASGATYEQFF.

The genes are TRBV4-1 and TRBJ1-1; 10 bases align to TRBD1. Germline CDR1 reads MGHRA; CDR2 reads YSYEKL. Trimming removed 4 bases from V and 5 bases from J; junction bases left unmatched: 7. The CDR3 totals 15 residues. The DNA for the CDR3 is TGCGCCAGCAGCCGCCGACAGGGGGCGCAAACTGAAGCTTTCTTT. Its protein is CASSRRQGAQTEAFF.

J is TRBJ2-3 and V is TRBV7-8, with TRBD1 identical over 9 bases. The CDR3 sequence is 15 residues long. Germline loops: CDR1 SGHVS, CDR2 FQNEAQ. V shed 5 bases and J 8 bases; nucleotides not matched to a gene: 11. The CDR3 loop reads CASSPQQGARSTQYF. DNA for the CDR3: TGTGCCAGCAGCCCGCAACAGGGGGCGAGGAGTACGCAGTATTTT.

V usage is TRBV6-1 and J usage is TRBJ2-2, with D perhaps matching TRBD1 (6 bases). V lost 2 bases and J lost 1, with 8 bases in between. This CDR3 spans 15 amino acids. Germline CDR1 reads MNHNS; CDR2 reads SASEGT. The CDR3 DNA reads TGTGCCAGCAGTGAACAGGGGCGGAACACCGGGGAGCTGTTTTTT. Its protein is CASSEQGRNTGELFF.

The chain combines TRBV9 with TRBJ2-3, with 10 bases fitting TRBD2. The ends lost 2 bases at V and 7 bases at J; junction bases unmatched: 7. Germline lookup yields CDR1 SGDLS and CDR2 YYNGEE. The CDR3 is 15 amino acids. The CDR3 region is CASSVGTSEGNTQYF. The CDR3, as DNA: TGTGCCAGCAGCGTCGGGACTAGCGAGGGTAATACGCAGTATTTT.

V gene TRBV11-2 combines with J gene TRBJ1-3, with 7 bases fitting TRBD1. CDR3 length: 15 residues. Trimming removed 5 bases from V and 4 bases from J; junction bases left unmatched: 8. CDR1 is SGHAT, CDR2 FQNNGV, per germline. The CDR3 is CASSPRQGGGNTIYF. The CDR3 DNA reads TGTGCCAGCAGCCCGCGACAGGGTGGAGGAAACACCATATATTTT.

The V call is TRBV5-1, the J call TRBJ2-3; a weak D match, TRBD1 (5 bases). This CDR3 comprises 13 residues. V dropped 0 bases and J dropped 4 bases, with 6 bases sitting between them. Germline V gene sequence: CDR1 SGHRS, CDR2 YFSETQ. The CDR3 DNA follows: TGCGCCAGCAGCTTGGCAGGGTCAGATACGCAGTATTTT. Translated: CASSLAGSDTQYF.

This clone was observed a single time. This chain connects TRBV19 to TRBJ2-1; 9 bases fit TRBD2. V gave up 7 bases and J gave up 3 bases; unmatched junction bases: 7. Germline lookup yields CDR1 LNHDA and CDR2 SQIVND (reference sequence). The CDR3 consists of 15 residues. CDR3 sequence: CASISRGGLYNEQFF. The CDR3 bases are TGTGCCAGTATATCGCGGGGGGGGCTCTACAATGAGCAGTTCTTC.

This clone was picked up a small number of times. The rearrangement joins TRBV5-4 to TRBJ1-2; the D is unclear. The CDR3 spans 11 residues. V lost 4 bases, J lost 7 bases, and 8 bases lay in between. Germline CDR1 reads SGHNT; CDR2 reads YYREEE (reference sequence). This CDR3 reads CASSLLGGYTF. The CDR3 region has the DNA TGTGCCAGCAGCCTTTTGGGTGGCTACACCTTC.

The CDR3: CASSYGGQPQHF. CDR3 bases: TGTGCCAGCAGCTACGGGGGTCAGCCCCAGCATTTT. The chain combines TRBV7-9 with TRBJ1-5, with a tentative D call TRBD1 (5 bases). This CDR3 has 12 residues. Per germline, CDR1 SEHNR and CDR2 FQNEAQ (reference sequence). V was trimmed by 4 bases and J by 6 bases, leaving 7 bases between them.

This clone has only a few counts. The chain is built from TRBV11-2 and TRBJ2-1; D is ambiguous. V lost 6 bases, J lost 5 bases, and 11 bases lay in between. CDR3 size: 13 residues. The germline V gene encodes CDR1 SGHAT and CDR2 FQNNGV. DNA of the CDR3: TGTGCCAGCAGTCCTACGAGAAACAATGAGCAGTTCTTC. It codes for CASSPTRNNEQFF.

V and J are TRBV7-9 and TRBJ1-1; 9 nucleotides align to TRBD1. Germline V lookup: CDR1 SEHNR, CDR2 FQNEAQ (reference sequence). Unmatched junction bases numbered 6, after V lost 3 bases and J lost 4 bases. The CDR3 extends over 15 amino acids. Here the CDR3 DNA reads TGTGCCAGCAGCTTGGGACAGGGCCGTGGCACTGAAGCTTTCTTT. Its protein is CASSLGQGRGTEAFF.